The TCR beta chain described here comes from a study of identical twins. TCRdb processed the 5' RACE reads anew with MiXCR; each CDR3 protein has one entry. In the table there are approximately 890,000 distinct CDR3 sequences, approximately 13% of which are singletons. This clonotype was observed a few times. This CDR3 region has 15 residues. V gave up 0 bases and J gave up 4 bases; unmatched junction bases: 5. From germline, CDR1 is SGHRS and CDR2 YFSETQ. These same records also appear under a second study, on yellow fever vaccine responses in identical twins.

J is TRBJ2-7 and V is TRBV5-1; the match to TRBD2 covers 9 bases. The clonotype originates from a young woman in good health. The sample taken for sequencing was PBMCs. The CDR3 here is CASSLGGTSFYEQYF. CDR3 DNA sequence: TGCGCCAGCAGCTTGGGCGGGACTAGCTTTTACGAGCAGTACTTC.